The clone carrying this TCR beta chain appeared a few times. TCRdb re-called the RT-PCR reads with MiXCR, one entry per CDR3 protein. The profile covers about 680,000 distinct CDR3 sequences, with around 14% appearing a single time and 3.6% taken by the ten largest. The V and J ends lost 3 bases and 9 bases, in that order; junction bases with no gene match: 8. From germline, CDR1 is DFQATT and CDR2 SNEGSKA (reference sequence). CDR3 size: 14 residues. This clonotype was obtained from a female donor in good health, serving as a healthy control. The chain joins TRBV20-1 to TRBJ2-1, with 10 bases lining up with TRBD1. What was sequenced was memory CD4+ T cells from blood. CDR3 amino acids: CSASSGTGDSEQFF. The DNA of the CDR3 is TGCAGTGCTAGTTCCGGGACAGGGGATAGTGAGCAGTTCTTC.